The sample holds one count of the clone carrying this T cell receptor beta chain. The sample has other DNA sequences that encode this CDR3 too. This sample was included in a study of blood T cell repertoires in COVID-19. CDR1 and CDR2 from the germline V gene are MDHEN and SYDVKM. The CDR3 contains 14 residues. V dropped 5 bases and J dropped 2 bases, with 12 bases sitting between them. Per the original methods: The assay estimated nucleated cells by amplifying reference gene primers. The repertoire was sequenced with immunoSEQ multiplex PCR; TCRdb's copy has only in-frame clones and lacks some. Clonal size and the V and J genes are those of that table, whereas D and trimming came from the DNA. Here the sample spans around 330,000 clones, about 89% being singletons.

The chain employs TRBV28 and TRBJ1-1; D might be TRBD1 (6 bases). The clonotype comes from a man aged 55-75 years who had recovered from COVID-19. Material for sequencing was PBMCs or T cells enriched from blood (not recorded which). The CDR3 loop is CASSLTGPNTEAFF. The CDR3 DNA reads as TGTGCCAGCAGTCTAACAGGGCCTAACACTGAAGCTTTCTTT.